There are a few counts of the clone carrying this T cell receptor (beta chain). As processed by the authors: For nucleated cells, counts were estimated from reference gene primer amplification. Assay: immunoSEQ multiplex PCR; the TCRdb copy retains only in-frame clones and omits some. The V and J calls and clone size were taken over from that table, and D and trimming were inferred from the DNA. This repertoire shows 70,000 or so clones, approximately 86% found once; its top ten account for about 4.2%. The data originate from a study of blood T cell repertoires in COVID-19. The overall study: The cDNA or gDNA used as material had been derived from T cells, B-cell-depleted T cells, or PBMCs.

The CDR3 has 13 residues. The junction had 6 bases not matched to a gene; V was cut back by 5 bases and J by 8 bases. Germline assignment: CDR1 SEHNR and CDR2 FQNEAQ (reference sequence). Source material: peripheral blood. The sequence came from a man between 65 and 79 years old with active COVID-19. This chain links TRBV7-9 with TRBJ2-1; TRBD2 matches 7 bases. CDR3 nucleotides: TGTGCCAGCAGCCGCACCGCGGGGGATGAGCAGTTCTTC. Its protein product is CASSRTAGDEQFF.